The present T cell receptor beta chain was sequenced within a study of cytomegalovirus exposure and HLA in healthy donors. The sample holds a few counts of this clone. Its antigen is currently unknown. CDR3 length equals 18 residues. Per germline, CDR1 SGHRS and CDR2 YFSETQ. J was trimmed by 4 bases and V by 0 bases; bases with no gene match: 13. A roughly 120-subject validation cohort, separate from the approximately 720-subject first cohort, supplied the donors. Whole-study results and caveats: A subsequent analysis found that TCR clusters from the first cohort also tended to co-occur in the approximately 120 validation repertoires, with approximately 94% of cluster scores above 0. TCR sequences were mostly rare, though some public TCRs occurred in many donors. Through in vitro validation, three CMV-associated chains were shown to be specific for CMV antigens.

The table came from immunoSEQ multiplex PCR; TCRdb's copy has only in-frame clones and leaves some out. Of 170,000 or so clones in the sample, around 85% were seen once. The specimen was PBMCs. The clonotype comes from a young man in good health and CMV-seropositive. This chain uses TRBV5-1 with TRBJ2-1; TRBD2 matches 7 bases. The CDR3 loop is CASSLAASGGIGYNEQFF. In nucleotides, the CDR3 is TGCGCCAGCAGCTTGGCGGCTAGCGGAGGCATTGGATACAATGAGCAGTTCTTC. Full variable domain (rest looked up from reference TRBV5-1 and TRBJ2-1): KAGVTQTPRYLIKTRGQQVTLSCSPISGHRSVSWYQQTPGQGLQFLFEYFSETQRNKGNFPGRFSGRQFSNSRSEMNVSTLELGDSALYLCASSLAASGGIGYNEQFFGPGTRLTVL.